The rows below give T cell receptor beta chains drawn from one sample of a study of blood T cell repertoires in COVID-19. The table came from immunoSEQ multiplex PCR; TCRdb's copy has only in-frame clones and leaves some out. The repertoire holds 350,000 to 450,000 clones, with less than 90% as singletons. Sequencing input: peripheral blood. These receptor sequences come from a woman aged 55-75 years with COVID-19, enrolled during active disease. CDR3s include the opening cysteine and the closing phenylalanine or tryptophan. Expanded clones get a size class; other rows say once, few or many, or leave the size out.

CDR3 length	V gene	clone size	CDR3 protein
12	TRBV30	NA	CAWSFVEYEQYF
14	TRBV5-4	NA	CASSLESGQGTQYF
14	TRBV7-3	NA	CASSQNSYGVGYTF
13	TRBV7-6	NA	CASSPGQGNEQYF
14	TRBV10-2	NA	CASSELGSTGELFF
15	TRBV2	NA	CASILGAGANYGYTF
13	TRBV19	once	CASKGQGWNEQFF
17	TRBV7-2	NA	CASSRWGLGWEDTEAFF
18	TRBV7-2	NA	CASSVRRLGTGGWNEQFF
15	TRBV6-7	few	CASSYGLAGYETQYF
16	TRBV5-5	NA	CASSLDQGRRGLAQHF
15	TRBV19	NA	CASRLRDRGLGGYTF
14	TRBV19	NA	CASSNGGPNQPQHF
11	TRBV28	NA	CASTGDTEAFF
15	TRBV7-2	NA	CASSPARDRAEKLFF
13	TRBV13	NA	CASRDGIRNTIYF
15	TRBV16	NA	CASSQGRASFGELFF
16	TRBV7-3	NA	CASSFHSQGIADTQYF
14	TRBV24-1	NA	CATSDGREADTQYF
13	TRBV30	NA	CAWSVYGTGNHTF
18	TRBV7-3	once	CASSLTGTSGGPVDEQFF
11	TRBV29-1	NA	CSVDKNTEAFF